Detailed here is one T cell receptor (beta chain). cDNA for TCRalpha and TCRbeta was amplified by nested PCRs of around 15 then 9 cycles. TCRdb reworked the 5' RACE reads into one entry per CDR3 protein, no DNA. The specimen's table records about 350,000 distinct CDR3 sequences. The data were taken from a study of monozygotic twins with inflammatory bowel disease. The CDR3 spans 15 residues. Per the germline V gene, CDR1 is DFQATT and CDR2 is SNEGSKA (reference sequence). V gene TRBV20-1 combines with J gene TRBJ1-3; TCRdb outputs TRBD1, but without DNA this stays unchecked. The sample was blood. The receptor comes from a human donor with ulcerative colitis or Crohn's disease, or a healthy co-twin of an affected twin (not recorded which). The CDR3 sequence: CSARRPQGTGNTIYF.